These 20 T cell receptor beta chains were sequenced from one sample in a study of Graves' ophthalmopathy and Graves' hyperthyroidism. TCR beta CDR3 amplification used RNA transcripts. A first-round RT-PCR used HTBI primers, followed by a second-round multiplex PCR. TCRdb independently ran MiXCR on the multiplex PCR reads; one entry per CDR3 protein. The sample carries 900,000 to 1,200,000 distinct CDR3 sequences, about 38% recorded once. The sample taken for sequencing was peripheral blood or thyroid tissue (not recorded which). The receptor set was obtained from an adult man with Graves' hyperthyroidism.

This sequence joins TRBV7-9 and TRBJ2-6; D is uncertain. Germline V gives CDR1 SEHNR, CDR2 FQNEAQ (reference sequence). The length of the CDR3 is 17 residues. Trimming removed 6 bases from V and 2 bases from J, with 17 bases in between. Written as DNA, the CDR3 is TGTGCCAGCAGTTTGCGTGGTAACCCCGCTGGGGCCAACGTCCTGACTTTC. Its translation: CASSLRGNPAGANVLTF.

Turning to this clonotype: A much larger clone differs by one base, so this may be a read error. The chain combines TRBV19 with TRBJ1-5; D gene uncertain. Germline V gene sequence: CDR1 LNHDA, CDR2 SQIVND (reference sequence). There are 16 residues in the CDR3. Here the CDR3 reads CASSIRSRYSNRPQHF. CDR3 in DNA: TGTGCCAGTAGTATACGTTCCAGATATAGCAATCGGCCCCAGCATTTT.

The chain joins TRBV3-1 to TRBJ1-4; D gene ambiguous. The CDR3 is 15 residues long. Per the germline V gene, CDR1 is LGHDT and CDR2 is YNNKEL (reference sequence). Deletions cut 1 base from V and 4 bases from J, with 10 bases between. The DNA for the CDR3 is TGTGCCAGCAGCCAAGGGTCTTACGGTAATGAAAAACTGTTTTTT. This gives the protein CASSQGSYGNEKLFF. Combining the CDR3 with reference TRBV3-1 and TRBJ1-4 gives the whole variable domain DTAVSQTPKYLVTQMGNDKSIKCEQNLGHDTMYWYKQDSKKFLKIMFSYNNKELIINETVPNRFSPKSPDKAHLNLHINSLELGDSAVYFCASSQGSYGNEKLFFGSGTQLSVL.

For the CDR3, the DNA is TGTGCCAGCGGCAGAGGTAGCAATGAAGCTTTCTTT. It specifies CASGRGSNEAFF. This chain connects TRBV7-8 to TRBJ1-1; D is ambiguous. The V gene lost 8 bases and the J gene lost 7 bases, with 14 bases spanning the gap. The germline V gene has CDR1 SGHVS and CDR2 FQNEAQ. CDR3 length equals 12 residues.

This clonotype was recorded at least ten times. The DNA for the CDR3 is TGCAGCGTTCGGGAAAAAGCGGGCCCTACGGGGCAGCCCCAGCATTTT. Its translation is CSVREKAGPTGQPQHF. This chain connects TRBV29-1 to TRBJ1-5; no firm D call. This CDR3 spans 16 amino acids. Germline CDR1 SQVTM, CDR2 ANQGSEA. V was shortened by 5 bases and J by 7 bases, with 24 bases between the two germline ends.

The chain combines TRBV2 with TRBJ1-4, with D possibly matching TRBD1 (5 bases). The V gene's germline CDR1 is SNHLY and CDR2 FYNNEI. The length of the CDR3 is 13 residues. V lost 11 bases and J lost 3, with 13 bases in between. The CDR3 nucleotides are TGTGCCGTCCGGAGACAGTCTAATGAAAAACTGTTTTTT. Translated, it gives CAVRRQSNEKLFF.

The table lists this clonotype with many counts. V usage is TRBV15 and J usage is TRBJ1-5; a weak D match, TRBD1 (5 bases). V lost 5 bases and J lost 0, with 8 bases in between. Looked up from germline, CDR1 is LNHNV and CDR2 is YYDKDF (reference sequence). CDR3 size: 14 residues. This CDR3 reads CATSRGLSNQPQHF. For the CDR3, the DNA is TGTGCCACCAGCCGGGGCCTTAGCAATCAGCCCCAGCATTTT.

The V call is TRBV13, the J call TRBJ2-3; D not resolved. Trimming stripped 4 bases from V and 4 bases from J, with 9 bases between. Germline lookup yields CDR1 PRHDT and CDR2 FYEKMQ (reference sequence). The CDR3 is made up of 13 amino acids. CDR3 sequence (DNA): TGTGCCAGCAGCTCCAACTACGCAGATACGCAGTATTTT. Translation gives CASSSNYADTQYF.

On this clonotype: At one end, the junction sequence differs from germline, possibly due to a read error. The J gene is TRBJ2-6, the V gene TRBV25-1; D is possibly TRBD1 (6 bases). The germline gives CDR1 MGHDK, CDR2 SYGVNS. This CDR3 contains 12 residues. CDR3 sequence: CASSGPGDTEAF. The CDR3 DNA reads TGTGCCAGCAGCGGACCCGGGGACACTGAAGCTTTC. The variable domain in full, completed from reference TRBV25-1 and TRBJ2-6, reads EADIYQTPRYLVIGTGKKITLECSQTMGHDKMYWYQQDPGMELHLIHYSYGVNSTEKGDLSSESTVSRIRTEHFPLTLESARPSHTSQYLCASSGPGDTEAFGAGSRLTVL.

The chain has TRBV15 and TRBJ2-6; 7 bases fit TRBD1. Germline CDR1 reads LNHNV; CDR2 reads YYDKDF (reference sequence). The trim removed 6 bases at V and 3 bases at J, leaving 8 bases unmatched. The CDR3 is 16 amino acids. In DNA, the CDR3 is TGTGCCACCAGACCTACAGGGGCAAGTGGGGCCAACGTCCTGACTTTC. It yields the protein CATRPTGASGANVLTF.

This clonotype was seen more than once but under ten times. The chain has TRBV20-1 and TRBJ1-1, with 7 bases that match TRBD1. This CDR3 contains 14 residues. The germline CDR1 and CDR2 sequences are DFQATT and SNEGSKA (reference sequence). Trimming removed 3 bases from V and 5 bases from J; junction bases left unmatched: 9. CDR3 residues: CSAREGAVGTEAFF. For the CDR3, the DNA is TGCAGTGCTAGGGAGGGGGCAGTGGGGACTGAAGCTTTCTTT.

This clonotype was seen repeatedly, ten times or more. V is TRBV9 and J is TRBJ2-5; the D is unclear. CDR1 is SGDLS, CDR2 YYNGEE, per germline. V shed 4 bases and J shed 4 bases, with 17 bases lying between them. The CDR3 contains 15 residues. DNA of the CDR3: TGTGCCAGCAGCCTAGTAGGACGGCTGGGAGAGACCCAGTACTTC. This codes for CASSLVGRLGETQYF.

This clonotype has ten or more counts. The chain's CDR3 is CAIRQGDNSPLHF. The CDR3 DNA sequence: TGTGCCATCAGACAGGGTGATAATTCACCCCTCCACTTT. The chain couples TRBV10-3 to TRBJ1-6, with D possibly matching TRBD1 (6 bases). Germline V gene data show CDR1 as ENHRY and CDR2 as SYGVKD. Trimming cost V 6 bases and J 5 bases, with 8 bases left between them. The CDR3 runs 13 residues.

The chain employs TRBV30 and TRBJ2-7, with D possibly matching TRBD2 (5 bases). Looked up from germline, CDR1 is GTSNPN and CDR2 is SVGIG (reference sequence). The CDR3 runs 15 residues. V lost 1 base, J lost 5 bases, and 18 bases lay in between. CDR3 bases: TGTGCCTGGAGTGCGCCGGAGCGGAGCTTGGACGAGCAGTACTTC. It encodes CAWSAPERSLDEQYF.

V gene TRBV7-8 combines with J gene TRBJ2-5; 12 bases line up with TRBD2. V trimming: 7 bases; J trimming: 7 bases; junction bases outside the gene matches: 4. CDR3 length: 13 amino acids. CDR1 and CDR2 (germline): SGHVS, FQNEAQ. CDR3 nucleotide sequence: TGTGCCAGCATCGAGGGACTAGCGGGGACCCAGTACTTC. Translation gives CASIEGLAGTQYF. The whole variable domain, remainder taken from reference TRBV7-8 and TRBJ2-5, is GAGVSQSPRYKVAKRGQDVALRCDPISGHVSLFWYQQALGQGPEFLTYFQNEAQLDKSGLPSDRFFAERPEGSVSTLKIQRTQQEDSAVYLCASIEGLAGTQYFGPGTRLLVL.

This clonotype was seen repeatedly, ten times or more. The V and J genes are TRBV5-8 and TRBJ2-5; D is uncertain. V was trimmed by 0 bases and J by 1 base, leaving 7 bases between them. This CDR3 comprises 14 residues. Germline V gene lookup returns CDR1 SGHTS and CDR2 YDEGEE. In nucleotides, the CDR3 is TGTGCCAGCAGCTTGGCCGACTCCCAAGAGACCCAGTACTTC. This encodes CASSLADSQETQYF.

This clonotype was picked up many times. The chain uses TRBV11-2 and TRBJ2-7; D is uncertain. Trimming removed 5 bases at V and 9 bases at J, with 14 bases between. Germline V gives CDR1 SGHAT, CDR2 FQNNGV. CDR3 length equals 12 residues. DNA of the CDR3: TGTGCCAGCAGCGACGGACGAGGTCGGCAGTACTTC. This translates into CASSDGRGRQYF. Filled out from reference TRBV11-2 and TRBJ2-7, the complete variable domain reads EAGVAQSPRYKIIEKRQSVAFWCNPISGHATLYWYQQILGQGPKLLIQFQNNGVVDDSQLPKDRFSAERLKGVDSTLKIQPAKLEDSAVYLCASSDGRGRQYFGPGTRLTVT.

This clonotype has at least ten counts. This rearrangement joins TRBV5-8 to TRBJ1-1, with D uncertain. V lost 4 bases, J lost 4 bases, and 11 bases lay in between. The germline gives CDR1 SGHTS, CDR2 YDEGEE. This CDR3 comprises 13 residues. The CDR3 bases are TGTGCCAGCAGCCAGCGACTGGGCACTGAAGCTTTCTTT. Protein product: CASSQRLGTEAFF.

In DNA, the CDR3 is TGTGCCAGCAGCTTATTAACCGGGGTGTTGGAGACCCAGTACTTC. Its protein product is CASSLLTGVLETQYF. The rearrangement links TRBV7-6 to TRBJ2-5, with D possibly TRBD2 on 5 matching bases. CDR3 length: 15 amino acids. V was cut by 2 bases and J by 5 bases, with 15 bases left in between. Per germline, CDR1 SGHVS and CDR2 FNYEAQ.

Comment on this clonotype: Mismatch with germline at one junction end may stem from a read error. This chain links TRBV10-2 with TRBJ2-7; 7 bases are shared with TRBD1. The germline V gene has CDR1 WSHSY and CDR2 SAAADI. CDR3 size: 13 residues. The CDR3 sequence: CTSRRQGRDEQYF. The CDR3 DNA reads TGCACCAGCAGGCGACAGGGACGGGACGAGCAGTACTTC.